The 18 T cell receptor beta chains in this list originate from one sample, sequenced in a study of shared clonotypes between healthy human individuals. Measured with immunoSEQ multiplex PCR; TCRdb has only the in-frame clones, and not every one. The sample contains about 2.3 million clones, 85% to 95% of which appear only once. Source material: naive CD4+ T cells from PBMCs. Sample subset: CD45RA+ positively selected. The origin of the receptors is a man aged 18 to 29 in good health. Some clones in this sample may be carry-over from other donors' samples.

The V call is TRBV5-5, the J call TRBJ2-7; D ambiguous. CDR1 and CDR2 from the germline V gene are SGHKS and YYEKEE (reference sequence). The CDR3 is 15 residues long. Trimming stripped 3 bases from V and 0 bases from J, with 13 bases between. The CDR3 DNA is TGTGCCAGCAGCTATGTAGGCCTTTCCTCCTACGAGCAGTACTTC. It is translated as CASSYVGLSSYEQYF.

The chain has TRBV28 and TRBJ2-2; D may be TRBD2 (6 bases). The germline V and J ends were trimmed by 3 bases and 5 bases, with 13 bases remaining between them. Germline CDR1 reads MDHEN; CDR2 reads SYDVKM. This CDR3 contains 15 residues. CDR3 nucleotides: TGTGCCAGCAGTTTCCTAGGGGAGGTAACCGGGGAGCTGTTTTTT. Its protein is CASSFLGEVTGELFF.

The chain uses TRBV2 and TRBJ2-1; D possibly uses TRBD1 or TRBD2 (6 bases each). The germline gives CDR1 SNHLY, CDR2 FYNNEI. The V end was cut by 7 bases, the J end by 1 base, with 8 bases between. The CDR3 contains 13 residues. The CDR3 DNA reads TGTGCCAGCAAAGGGGGGTCCTACAATGAGCAGTTCTTC. This translates into CASKGGSYNEQFF.

The chain has TRBV29-1 and TRBJ1-1; the D is unclear. CDR3 length: 14 amino acids. V was cut by 0 bases and J by 4 bases, with 12 bases left in between. Germline V gives CDR1 SQVTM, CDR2 ANQGSEA. Here the CDR3 DNA reads TGCAGCGTTGAAGAGGTCGTGGGATCCACTGAAGCTTTCTTT. Residues: CSVEEVVGSTEAFF.

For this clone: The sample holds other DNA sequences that translate to the same CDR3. The CDR3 coding sequence is TGTGCCAGCAGCGTAGGTGGAATAAGCTACGAGCAGTACTTC. It is translated as CASSVGGISYEQYF. The chain carries TRBV9 and TRBJ2-7; D is undetermined. From germline, CDR1 is SGDLS and CDR2 YYNGEE. CDR3 length equals 14 residues. Deletions cut 0 bases from V and 3 bases from J, with 10 bases between.

The chain couples TRBV5-1 to TRBJ2-5; tentative D call: TRBD1 (5 bases). CDR1 and CDR2 (germline): SGHRS, YFSETQ. This CDR3 is 14 amino acids long. Trimming took off 4 bases at V and 6 bases at J, with 16 bases between the two ends. CDR3 nucleotides: TGCGCCAGCAGCGGAACGACACAGGAGAAGACCCAGTACTTC. Its protein is CASSGTTQEKTQYF.

The CDR3 DNA reads as TGTGCCAGCAGCCCTCAGACTAGCGGGAGGCGGAATGAGCAGTTCTTC. As protein: CASSPQTSGRRNEQFF. This chain joins TRBV9 and TRBJ2-1; 13 bases map to TRBD2. The germline CDR1 and CDR2 sequences are SGDLS and YYNGEE. The V and J ends lost 4 bases and 7 bases, in that order; junction bases with no gene match: 8. The CDR3 extends over 16 amino acids.

The chain uses TRBV4-3 and TRBJ2-1, with D possibly being TRBD2 (7 bases). The CDR3 covers 14 residues. The V end was cut by 6 bases, the J end by 7 bases, with 16 bases between. Looked up from germline, CDR1 is LGHNA and CDR2 is YSLEER. CDR3 DNA sequence: TGCGCCAGCAGTCAGATAGGGGGGGTGAATGAGCAGTTCTTC. The encoded protein is CASSQIGGVNEQFF.

V is TRBV6-1 and J is TRBJ1-5, with TRBD1 identical over 8 bases. The CDR3 loop spans 14 amino acids. The germline CDR1 and CDR2 sequences are MNHNS and SASEGT. J lost 5 bases, V lost 3 bases, and 3 bases had no gene match. The CDR3 DNA reads TGTGCCAGCAGTGAGACAGGGGTTCATCAGCCCCAGCATTTT. Amino acids: CASSETGVHQPQHF.

The chain carries TRBV28 and TRBJ1-2; 12 bases are a match to TRBD1. J was trimmed by 10 bases and V by 5 bases; bases with no gene match: 8. The germline CDR1 and CDR2 sequences are MDHEN and SYDVKM. The CDR3 sequence is 14 residues long. CDR3 in DNA: TGTGCCAGCAGTAGGCCCGGGACAGGGGGCTTCTACACCTTC. The encoded protein is CASSRPGTGGFYTF.

This clone has just a few counts. The rearrangement uses TRBV6-5 and TRBJ1-2, with 7 bases matching TRBD1. The CDR3 has 12 amino acids. Germline CDR1 is MNHEY and CDR2 is SVGAGI. V trimming: 10 bases; J trimming: 2 bases; junction bases outside the gene matches: 4. The CDR3, as DNA: TGTGCCACTAAGACAGGGAACTATGGCTACACCTTC. Residues: CATKTGNYGYTF.

CDR3: CAVKGTALGVNEQFF. Written as DNA, the CDR3 is TGTGCCGTCAAGGGGACAGCCTTAGGAGTCAATGAGCAGTTCTTC. The V gene is TRBV10-3, the J gene TRBJ2-1, with 7 bases matching TRBD1. The CDR3 covers 15 residues. Unmatched junction bases numbered 16, after V lost 11 bases and J lost 6 bases. Germline lookup yields CDR1 ENHRY and CDR2 SYGVKD.

The CDR3 sequence: CASSYGGTGGNTEAFF. The CDR3 DNA follows: TGTGCCAGCAGTTACGGGGGGACAGGGGGGAACACTGAAGCTTTCTTT. The chain recombines TRBV6-5 with TRBJ1-1; the match to TRBD1 covers 11 bases. Germline V gene lookup returns CDR1 MNHEY and CDR2 SVGAGI. The V gene end was trimmed by 2 bases and the J gene end by 1 base; junction bases not matched to a gene: 3. The CDR3 runs to 16 residues.

This clone has a single count. The chain recombines TRBV6-6 with TRBJ1-5, with TRBD1 matching over 7 bases. The CDR3 totals 14 residues. V shed 5 bases and J 7 bases; nucleotides not matched to a gene: 8. Germline V gene sequence: CDR1 MNHNY, CDR2 SVGAGI (reference sequence). CDR3 region: CASSPRGSQQPQHF. CDR3 in DNA: TGTGCCAGCAGTCCCAGGGGGTCTCAGCAGCCCCAGCATTTT.

V is TRBV29-1 and J is TRBJ2-1, with D hard to call. Looked up from germline, CDR1 is SQVTM and CDR2 is ANQGSEA. The ends were cut back, 8 bases at V and 4 bases at J, with 15 bases in the middle. The CDR3 totals 13 residues. The CDR3 DNA reads as TGCAGCAACACCAGAACCCCTTACAATGAGCAGTTCTTC. Protein sequence: CSNTRTPYNEQFF.

This chain connects TRBV5-4 to TRBJ2-5; D is uncertain. The J call may be mistaken, given a closer DNA end match to TRBJ2-7. The germline V gene encodes CDR1 SGHNT and CDR2 YYREEE (reference sequence). There are 14 residues in the CDR3. The CDR3 spells CASSFGEDRVEQYF. In DNA, the CDR3 is TGTGCCAGCAGCTTCGGAGAAGACCGCGTCGAGCAGTACTTC.

This chain uses TRBV6-1 with TRBJ2-6, with TRBD2 matching 7 bases. V was clipped by 4 bases and J by 0 bases; unmatched bases: 9. The CDR3 contains 18 residues. Germline CDR1 reads MNHNS; CDR2 reads SASEGT. CDR3 region: CASSGQAGESSGANVLTF. The CDR3 nucleotides are TGTGCCAGCAGTGGCCAGGCGGGGGAAAGCTCTGGGGCCAACGTCCTGACTTTC.

This clone occurred once. The chain carries TRBV5-1 and TRBJ2-7, with D tentatively TRBD1 (6 bases). Trimming removed 4 bases at V and 7 bases at J, with 18 bases between. Germline V gene sequence: CDR1 SGHRS, CDR2 YFSETQ. This CDR3 has 14 residues. The CDR3 reads CASSTDRPEAEQYF. The CDR3 bases are TGCGCCAGCAGCACTGACAGGCCGGAAGCGGAGCAGTACTTC. Using reference TRBV5-1 and TRBJ2-7 for the parts outside the CDR3, the full variable domain is KAGVTQTPRYLIKTRGQQVTLSCSPISGHRSVSWYQQTPGQGLQFLFEYFSETQRNKGNFPGRFSGRQFSNSRSEMNVSTLELGDSALYLCASSTDRPEAEQYFGPGTRLTVT.